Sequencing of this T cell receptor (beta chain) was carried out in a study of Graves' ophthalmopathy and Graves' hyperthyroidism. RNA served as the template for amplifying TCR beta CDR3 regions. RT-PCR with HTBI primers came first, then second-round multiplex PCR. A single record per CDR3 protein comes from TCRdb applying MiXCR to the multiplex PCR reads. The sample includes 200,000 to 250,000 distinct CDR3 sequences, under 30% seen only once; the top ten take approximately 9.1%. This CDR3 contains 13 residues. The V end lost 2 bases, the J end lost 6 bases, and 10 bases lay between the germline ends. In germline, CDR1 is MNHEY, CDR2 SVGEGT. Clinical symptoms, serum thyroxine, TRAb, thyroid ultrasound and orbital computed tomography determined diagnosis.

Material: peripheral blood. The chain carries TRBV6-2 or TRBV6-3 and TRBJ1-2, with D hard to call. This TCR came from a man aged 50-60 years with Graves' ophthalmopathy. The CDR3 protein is CASSYDEGNGYTF. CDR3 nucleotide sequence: TGTGCCAGCAGTTACGATGAGGGCAATGGCTACACCTTC.